This note documents a single T cell receptor beta chain sequence. These data originate in a study of cytomegalovirus exposure and HLA in healthy donors. Researchers ran the PCR with 60 Vbeta and 13 Jbeta primers. Produced via immunoSEQ multiplex PCR; TCRdb's table is partial and in-frame only. This repertoire comprises just over 200,000 clones; its ten largest clones make up more than 0.95%. Trimming pared 1 base from V and 3 bases from J, leaving 23 bases between. CDR1 is SGHTA and CDR2 is FQGNSA in the germline V gene. The CDR3 extends over 19 amino acids. The chain carries TRBV7-2 and TRBJ2-3; D is perhaps TRBD2 (5 bases). The TCR comes from a girl aged 2 to 10 in good health and CMV-seropositive. The sequenced sample consisted of PBMCs. The CDR3 nucleotides are TGTGCCAGCAGCTTAGGCCCCAACAAGCGGTCCTTGGGGACAGATACGCAGTATTTT. Translation: CASSLGPNKRSLGTDTQYF.